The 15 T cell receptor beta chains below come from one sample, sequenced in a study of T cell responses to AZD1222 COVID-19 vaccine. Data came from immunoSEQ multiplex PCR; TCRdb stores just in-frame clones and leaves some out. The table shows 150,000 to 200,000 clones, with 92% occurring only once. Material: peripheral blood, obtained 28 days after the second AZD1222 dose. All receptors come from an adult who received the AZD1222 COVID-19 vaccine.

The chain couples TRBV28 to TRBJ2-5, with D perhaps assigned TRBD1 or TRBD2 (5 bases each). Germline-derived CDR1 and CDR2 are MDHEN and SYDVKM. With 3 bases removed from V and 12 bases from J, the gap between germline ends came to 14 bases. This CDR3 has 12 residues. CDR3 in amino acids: CASSFSGRREYF. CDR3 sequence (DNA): TGTGCCAGCAGTTTTTCGGGGCGCCGCGAGTACTTC.

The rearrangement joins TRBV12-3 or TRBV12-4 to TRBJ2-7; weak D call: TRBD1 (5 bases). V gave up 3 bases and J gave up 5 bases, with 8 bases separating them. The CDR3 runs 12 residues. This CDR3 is CASSFWGNEQYF. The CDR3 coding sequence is TGTGCCAGCAGTTTTTGGGGCAACGAGCAGTACTTC.

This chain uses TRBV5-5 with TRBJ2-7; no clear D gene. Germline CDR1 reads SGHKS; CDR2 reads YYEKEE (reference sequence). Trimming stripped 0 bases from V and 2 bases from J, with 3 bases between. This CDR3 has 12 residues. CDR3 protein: CASSLGAYEQYF. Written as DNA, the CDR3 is TGTGCCAGCAGCTTGGGCGCCTACGAGCAGTACTTC. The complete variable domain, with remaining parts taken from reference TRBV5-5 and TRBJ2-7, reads DAGVTQSPTHLIKTRGQQVTLRCSPISGHKSVSWYQQVLGQGPQFIFQYYEKEERGRGNFPDRFSARQFPNYSSELNVNALLLGDSALYLCASSLGAYEQYFGPGTRLTVT.

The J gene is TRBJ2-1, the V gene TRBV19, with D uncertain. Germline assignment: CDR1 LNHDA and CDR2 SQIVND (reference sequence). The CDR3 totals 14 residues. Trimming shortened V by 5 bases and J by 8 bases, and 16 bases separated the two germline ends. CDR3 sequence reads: CASSPSPQQHEQFF. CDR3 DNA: TGTGCCAGTAGTCCGTCCCCCCAGCAACATGAGCAGTTCTTC.

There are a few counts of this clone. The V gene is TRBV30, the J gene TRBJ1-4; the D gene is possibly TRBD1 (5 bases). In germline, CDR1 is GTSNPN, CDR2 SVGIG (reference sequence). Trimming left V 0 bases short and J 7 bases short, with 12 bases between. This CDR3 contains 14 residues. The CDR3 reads CAWSVLGGGEKLFF. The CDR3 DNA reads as TGTGCCTGGAGTGTACTGGGGGGGGGTGAAAAACTGTTTTTT.

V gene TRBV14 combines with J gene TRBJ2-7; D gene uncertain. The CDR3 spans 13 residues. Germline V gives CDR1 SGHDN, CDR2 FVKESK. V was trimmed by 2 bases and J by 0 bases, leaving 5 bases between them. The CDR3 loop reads CASSQPFSYEQYF. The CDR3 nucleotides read TGTGCCAGCAGCCAACCTTTCTCCTACGAGCAGTACTTC.

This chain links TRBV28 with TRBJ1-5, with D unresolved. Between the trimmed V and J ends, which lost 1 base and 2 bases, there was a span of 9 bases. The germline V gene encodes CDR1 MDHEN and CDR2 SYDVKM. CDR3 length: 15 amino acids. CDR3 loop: CASSLFREGNQPQHF. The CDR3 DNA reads TGTGCCAGCAGTTTATTTCGTGAGGGCAATCAGCCCCAGCATTTT.

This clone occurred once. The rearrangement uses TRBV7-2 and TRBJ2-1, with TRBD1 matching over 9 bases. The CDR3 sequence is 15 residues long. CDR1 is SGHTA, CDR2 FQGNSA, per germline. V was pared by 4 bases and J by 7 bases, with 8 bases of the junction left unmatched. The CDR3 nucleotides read TGTGCCAGCAGCTCGGGACAGGGTACGGGGAATGAGCAGTTCTTC. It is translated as CASSSGQGTGNEQFF. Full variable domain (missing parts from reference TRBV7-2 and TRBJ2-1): GAGVSQSPSNKVTEKGKDVELRCDPISGHTALYWYRQSLGQGLEFLIYFQGNSAPDKSGLPSDRFSAERTGGSVSTLTIQRTQQEDSAVYLCASSSGQGTGNEQFFGPGTRLTVL.

CDR3 sequence reads: CASSQDTVGELFF. CDR3 nucleotide sequence: TGCGCCAGCAGCCAAGATACGGTCGGGGAGCTGTTTTTT. The chain couples TRBV4-3 to TRBJ2-2; D not resolved. Looked up from germline, CDR1 is LGHNA and CDR2 is YSLEER. The ends were cut back, 0 bases at V and 7 bases at J, with 6 bases in the middle. The CDR3 is made up of 13 amino acids.

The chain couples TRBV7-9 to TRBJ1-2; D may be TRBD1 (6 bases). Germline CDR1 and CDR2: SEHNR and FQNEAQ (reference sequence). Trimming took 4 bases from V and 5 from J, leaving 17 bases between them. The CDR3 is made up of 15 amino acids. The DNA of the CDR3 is TGTGCCAGCAGCTCCGTACAGACAGGAACTTATGGCTACACCTTC. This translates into CASSSVQTGTYGYTF.

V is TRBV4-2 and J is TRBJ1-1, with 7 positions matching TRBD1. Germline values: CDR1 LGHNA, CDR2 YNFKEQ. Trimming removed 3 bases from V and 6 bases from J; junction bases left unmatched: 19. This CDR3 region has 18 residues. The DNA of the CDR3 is TGTGCCAGCAGCCAGCTAGGTCCCGGGACAGCGGGGGAGTCTGAAGCTTTCTTT. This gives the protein CASSQLGPGTAGESEAFF.

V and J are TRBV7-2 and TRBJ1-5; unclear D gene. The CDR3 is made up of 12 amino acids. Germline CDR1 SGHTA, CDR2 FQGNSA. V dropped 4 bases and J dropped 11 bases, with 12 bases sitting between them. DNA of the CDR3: TGTGCCAGCAGCTCCCCCCACGGGACCCAGCATTTT. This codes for CASSSPHGTQHF.

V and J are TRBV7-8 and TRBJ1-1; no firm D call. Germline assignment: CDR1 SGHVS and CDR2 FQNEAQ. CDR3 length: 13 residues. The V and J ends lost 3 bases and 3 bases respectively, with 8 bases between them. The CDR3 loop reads CASSFGRYTEAFF. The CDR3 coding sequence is TGTGCCAGCAGCTTCGGCCGGTACACTGAAGCTTTCTTT.

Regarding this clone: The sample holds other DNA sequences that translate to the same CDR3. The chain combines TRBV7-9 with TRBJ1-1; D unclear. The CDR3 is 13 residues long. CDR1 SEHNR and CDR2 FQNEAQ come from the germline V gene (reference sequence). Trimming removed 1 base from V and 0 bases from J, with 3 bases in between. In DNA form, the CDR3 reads TGTGCCAGCAGCTTAGATATGAACACTGAAGCTTTCTTT. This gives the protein CASSLDMNTEAFF.

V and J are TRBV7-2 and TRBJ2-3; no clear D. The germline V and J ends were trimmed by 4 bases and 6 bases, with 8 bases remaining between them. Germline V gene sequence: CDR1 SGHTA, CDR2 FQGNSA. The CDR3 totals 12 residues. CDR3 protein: CASSSVTDTQYF. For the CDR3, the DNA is TGTGCCAGCAGCTCGGTTACGGATACGCAGTATTTT.